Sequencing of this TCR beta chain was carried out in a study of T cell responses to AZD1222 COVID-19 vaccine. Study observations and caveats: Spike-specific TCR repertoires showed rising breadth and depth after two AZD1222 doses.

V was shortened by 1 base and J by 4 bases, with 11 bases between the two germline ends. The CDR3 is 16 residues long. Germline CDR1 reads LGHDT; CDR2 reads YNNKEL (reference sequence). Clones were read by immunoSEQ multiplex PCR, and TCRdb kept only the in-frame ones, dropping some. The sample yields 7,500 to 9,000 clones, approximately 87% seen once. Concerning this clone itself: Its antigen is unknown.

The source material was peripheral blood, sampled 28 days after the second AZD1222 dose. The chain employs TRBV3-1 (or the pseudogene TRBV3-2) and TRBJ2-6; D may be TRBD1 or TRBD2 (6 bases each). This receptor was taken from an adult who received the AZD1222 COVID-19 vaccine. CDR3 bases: TGTGCCAGCAGCCAAGTTGGGGGGCGAGGGGCCAACGTCCTGACTTTC. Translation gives CASSQVGGRGANVLTF.